This T cell receptor (beta chain) was sequenced for a study of beta chain features in type 1 diabetes. Germline CDR1 is SNHLY and CDR2 is FYNNEI. The CDR3 contains 13 residues. V was cut by 1 base and J by 9 bases, with 12 bases left in between. Study-level findings and limits: Cells carrying high TCR expression could end up over-represented when cDNA is sequenced. Relative to healthy donors, patients appeared to have naive, central memory and Treg TCRB repertoires that were more similar. Among all four CD4+ subsets, Type 1 diabetes patients had TCRB CDR3s that were moderately but significantly shorter. Type 1 diabetes patients had fewer VDJ junction insertions and more deletions.

Central memory, naive, regulatory and stem cell-like memory CD4+ cells were sorted by CD45RO/CCR7/CD25/CD127/CD95/CD27. As every portion of the isolated RNA was reverse transcribed, the sequencing read expressed TCRB transcripts. The table came from immunoSEQ multiplex PCR; TCRdb's copy has only in-frame clones and leaves some out. The sample records around 340,000 clones, around 9.3% being singletons. This clone came up many times. Its specificity is unknown. The sequenced material came from central memory CD4+ T cells from blood. The TCR comes from a man aged 25 to 40 with type 1 diabetes. V gene TRBV2 combines with J gene TRBJ2-5, with D possibly TRBD2 on 6 matching bases. In DNA, the CDR3 is TGTGCCAGCAGTGAAGAGCGGGCACTTCCCCAGTACTTC. It yields the protein CASSEERALPQYF.